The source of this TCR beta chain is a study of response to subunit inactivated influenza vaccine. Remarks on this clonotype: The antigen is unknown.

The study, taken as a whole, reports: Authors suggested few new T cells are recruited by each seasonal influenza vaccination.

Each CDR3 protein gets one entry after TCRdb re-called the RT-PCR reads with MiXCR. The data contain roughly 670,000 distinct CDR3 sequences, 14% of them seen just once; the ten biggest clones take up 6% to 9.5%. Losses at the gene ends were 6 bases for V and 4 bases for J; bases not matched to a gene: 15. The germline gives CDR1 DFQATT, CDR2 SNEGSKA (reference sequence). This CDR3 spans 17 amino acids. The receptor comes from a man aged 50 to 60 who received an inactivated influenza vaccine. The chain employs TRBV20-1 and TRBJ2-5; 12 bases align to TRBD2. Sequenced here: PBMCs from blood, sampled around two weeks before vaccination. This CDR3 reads CSAVRLAGVGLGETQYF. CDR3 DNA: TGCAGTGCCGTGAGACTAGCGGGAGTCGGTCTGGGAGAGACCCAGTACTTC.